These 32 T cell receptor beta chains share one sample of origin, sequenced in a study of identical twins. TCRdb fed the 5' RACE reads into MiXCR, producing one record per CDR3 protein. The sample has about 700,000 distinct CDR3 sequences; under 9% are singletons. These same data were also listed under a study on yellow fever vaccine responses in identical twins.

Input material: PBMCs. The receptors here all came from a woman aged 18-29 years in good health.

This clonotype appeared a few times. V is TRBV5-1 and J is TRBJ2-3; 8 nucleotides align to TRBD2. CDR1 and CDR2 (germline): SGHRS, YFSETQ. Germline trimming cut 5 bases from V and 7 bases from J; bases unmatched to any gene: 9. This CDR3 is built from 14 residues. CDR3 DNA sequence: TGCGCCAGCAGACCAGAGCGGGGGAGGAATACGCAGTATTTT. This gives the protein CASRPERGRNTQYF.

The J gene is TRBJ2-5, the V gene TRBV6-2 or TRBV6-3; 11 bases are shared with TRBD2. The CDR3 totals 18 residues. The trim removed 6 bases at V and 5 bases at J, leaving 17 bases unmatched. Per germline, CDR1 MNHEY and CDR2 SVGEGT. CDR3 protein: CASRKQGGTSGSVETQYF. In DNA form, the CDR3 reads TGTGCCAGCAGGAAGCAAGGGGGAACTAGCGGGAGTGTGGAGACCCAGTACTTC.

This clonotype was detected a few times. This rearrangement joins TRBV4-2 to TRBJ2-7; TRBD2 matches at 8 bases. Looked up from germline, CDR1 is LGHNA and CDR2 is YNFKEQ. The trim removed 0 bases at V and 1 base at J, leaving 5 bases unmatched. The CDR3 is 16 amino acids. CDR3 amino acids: CASSQDPAGASYEQYF. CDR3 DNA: TGTGCCAGCAGCCAAGATCCAGCGGGGGCATCCTACGAGCAGTACTTC.

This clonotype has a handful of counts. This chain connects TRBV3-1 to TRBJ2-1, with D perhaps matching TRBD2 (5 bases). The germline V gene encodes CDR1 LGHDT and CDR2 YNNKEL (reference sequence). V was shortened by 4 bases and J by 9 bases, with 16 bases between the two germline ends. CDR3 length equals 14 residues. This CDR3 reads CASSPIPSGVEQFF. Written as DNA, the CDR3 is TGTGCCAGCAGCCCGATTCCATCCGGGGTTGAGCAGTTCTTC.

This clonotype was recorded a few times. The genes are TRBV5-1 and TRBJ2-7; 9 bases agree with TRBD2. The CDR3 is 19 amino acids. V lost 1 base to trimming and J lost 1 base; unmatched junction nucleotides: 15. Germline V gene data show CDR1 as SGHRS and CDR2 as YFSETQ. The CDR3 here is CASSLLSLAGMSSSYEQYF. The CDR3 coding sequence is TGCGCCAGCAGCTTGTTATCTCTAGCGGGGATGTCGTCATCCTACGAGCAGTACTTC.

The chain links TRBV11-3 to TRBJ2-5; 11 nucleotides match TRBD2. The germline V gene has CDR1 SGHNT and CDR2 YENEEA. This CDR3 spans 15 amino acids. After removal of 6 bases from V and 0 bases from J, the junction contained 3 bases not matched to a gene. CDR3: CASSRTSGYQETQYF. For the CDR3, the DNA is TGTGCCAGCAGTCGGACTAGCGGGTACCAAGAGACCCAGTACTTC.

Here the CDR3 reads CASSLQGVSFSYEQYF. The CDR3 coding sequence is TGTGCCAGCAGTTTGCAGGGGGTATCATTTTCCTACGAGCAGTACTTC. This chain connects TRBV28 to TRBJ2-7; 7 bases are a match to TRBD1. Germline trimming cut 3 bases from V and 1 base from J; bases unmatched to any gene: 9. The CDR3 has 16 amino acids. CDR1 is MDHEN and CDR2 is SYDVKM in the germline V gene.

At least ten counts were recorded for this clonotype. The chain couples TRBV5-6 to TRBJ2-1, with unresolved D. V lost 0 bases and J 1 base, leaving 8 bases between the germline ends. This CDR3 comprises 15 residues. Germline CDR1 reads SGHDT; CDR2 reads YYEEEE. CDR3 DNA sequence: TGTGCCAGCAGCTTGGGGCAGGTGTCCTACAATGAGCAGTTCTTC. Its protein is CASSLGQVSYNEQFF.

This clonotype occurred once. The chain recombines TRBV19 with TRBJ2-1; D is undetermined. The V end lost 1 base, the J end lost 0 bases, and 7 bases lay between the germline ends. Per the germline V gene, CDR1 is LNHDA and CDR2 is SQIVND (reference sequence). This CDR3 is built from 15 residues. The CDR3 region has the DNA TGTGCCAGTAGTATAGGACGGAGCTCCTACAATGAGCAGTTCTTC. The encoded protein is CASSIGRSSYNEQFF. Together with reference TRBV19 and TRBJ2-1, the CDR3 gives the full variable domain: DGGITQSPKYLFRKEGQNVTLSCEQNLNHDAMYWYRQDPGQGLRLIYYSQIVNDFQKGDIAEGYSVSREKKESFPLTVTSAQKNPTAFYLCASSIGRSSYNEQFFGPGTRLTVL.

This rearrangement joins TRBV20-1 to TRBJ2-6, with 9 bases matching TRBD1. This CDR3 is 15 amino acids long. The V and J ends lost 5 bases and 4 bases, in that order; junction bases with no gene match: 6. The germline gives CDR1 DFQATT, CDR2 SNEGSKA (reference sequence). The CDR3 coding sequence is TGCAGTGCTCCTACAGGGGGCTCCGGGGCCAACGTCCTGACTTTC. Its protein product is CSAPTGGSGANVLTF.

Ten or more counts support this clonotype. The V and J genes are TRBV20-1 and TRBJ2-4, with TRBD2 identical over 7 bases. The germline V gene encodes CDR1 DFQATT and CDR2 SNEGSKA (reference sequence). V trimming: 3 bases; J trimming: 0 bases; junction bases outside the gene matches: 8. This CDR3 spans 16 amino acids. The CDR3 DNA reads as TGCAGTGCTAGGGGGCTGGCGGGAGTAGCCAAAAACATTCAGTACTTC. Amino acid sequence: CSARGLAGVAKNIQYF.

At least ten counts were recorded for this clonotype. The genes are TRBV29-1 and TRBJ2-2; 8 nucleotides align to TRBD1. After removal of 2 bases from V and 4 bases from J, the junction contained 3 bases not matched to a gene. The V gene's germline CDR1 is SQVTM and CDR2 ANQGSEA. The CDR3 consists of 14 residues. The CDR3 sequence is CSVETGGSTGELFF. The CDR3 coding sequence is TGCAGCGTTGAAACAGGGGGGAGCACCGGGGAGCTGTTTTTT.

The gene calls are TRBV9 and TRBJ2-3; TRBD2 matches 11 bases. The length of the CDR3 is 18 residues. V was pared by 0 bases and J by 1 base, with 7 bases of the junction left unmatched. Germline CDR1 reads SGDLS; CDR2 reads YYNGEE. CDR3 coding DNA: TGTGCCAGCAGCGTAGGCAACCTGGGACTAGCGGGCACAGATACGCAGTATTTT. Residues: CASSVGNLGLAGTDTQYF. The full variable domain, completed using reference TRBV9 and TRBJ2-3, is DSGVTQTPKHLITATGQRVTLRCSPRSGDLSVYWYQQSLDQGLQFLIQYYNGEERAKGNILERFSAQQFPDLHSELNLSSLELGDSALYFCASSVGNLGLAGTDTQYFGPGTRLTVL.

DNA for the CDR3: TGCGCCAGCAGCCCAGAAGATGTCTATGGCTACACCTTC. Translated, it gives CASSPEDVYGYTF. V usage is TRBV5-1 and J usage is TRBJ1-2; D is ambiguous. The CDR3 has 13 amino acids. The ends were cut back, 4 bases at V and 4 bases at J, with 11 bases in the middle. Germline V lookup: CDR1 SGHRS, CDR2 YFSETQ.

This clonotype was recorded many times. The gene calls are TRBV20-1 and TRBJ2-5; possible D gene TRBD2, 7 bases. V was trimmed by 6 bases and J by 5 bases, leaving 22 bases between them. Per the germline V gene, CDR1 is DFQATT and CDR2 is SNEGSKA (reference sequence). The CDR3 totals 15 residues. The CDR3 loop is CSAPLGGGATETQYF. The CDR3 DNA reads TGCAGTGCCCCCCTAGGGGGGGGGGCCACGGAGACCCAGTACTTC.

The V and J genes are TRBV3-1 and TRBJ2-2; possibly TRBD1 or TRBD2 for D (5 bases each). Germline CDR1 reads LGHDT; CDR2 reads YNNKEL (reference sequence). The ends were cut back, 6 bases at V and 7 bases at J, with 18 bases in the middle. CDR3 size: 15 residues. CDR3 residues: CASSYGTRGSGELFF. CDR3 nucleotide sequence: TGTGCCAGCAGTTACGGGACCCGAGGAAGCGGGGAGCTGTTTTTT.

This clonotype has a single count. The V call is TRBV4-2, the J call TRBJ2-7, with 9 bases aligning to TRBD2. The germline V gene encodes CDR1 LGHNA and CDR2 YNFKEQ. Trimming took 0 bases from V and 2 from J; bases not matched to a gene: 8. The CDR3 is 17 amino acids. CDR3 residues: CASSQDEVREGPYEQYF. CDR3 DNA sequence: TGTGCCAGCAGCCAAGATGAGGTGCGGGAGGGTCCCTACGAGCAGTACTTC.

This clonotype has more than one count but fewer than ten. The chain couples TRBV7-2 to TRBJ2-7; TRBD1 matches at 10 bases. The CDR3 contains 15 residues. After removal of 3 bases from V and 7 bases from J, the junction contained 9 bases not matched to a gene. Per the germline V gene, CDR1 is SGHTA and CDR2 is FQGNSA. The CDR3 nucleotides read TGTGCCAGCAGCTTGGCCGGGACAGGGGCAGATGAGCAGTACTTC. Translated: CASSLAGTGADEQYF. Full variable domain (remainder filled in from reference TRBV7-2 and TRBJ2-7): GAGVSQSPSNKVTEKGKDVELRCDPISGHTALYWYRQSLGQGLEFLIYFQGNSAPDKSGLPSDRFSAERTGGSVSTLTIQRTQQEDSAVYLCASSLAGTGADEQYFGPGTRLTVT.

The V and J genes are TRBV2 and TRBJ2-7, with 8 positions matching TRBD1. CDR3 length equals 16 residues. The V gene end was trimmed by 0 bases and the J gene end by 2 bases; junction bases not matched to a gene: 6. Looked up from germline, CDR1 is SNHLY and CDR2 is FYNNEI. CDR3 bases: TGTGCCAGCAGTGAAGCTGTGACAGGGGAAACCTACGAGCAGTACTTC. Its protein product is CASSEAVTGETYEQYF.

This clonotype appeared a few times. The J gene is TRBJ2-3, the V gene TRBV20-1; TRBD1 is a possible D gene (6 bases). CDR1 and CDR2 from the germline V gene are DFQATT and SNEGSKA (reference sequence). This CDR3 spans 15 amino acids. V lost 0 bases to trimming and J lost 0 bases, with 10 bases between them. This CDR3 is CSARDFTGSTDTQYF. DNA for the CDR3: TGCAGTGCTAGAGATTTCACAGGGAGCACAGATACGCAGTATTTT.

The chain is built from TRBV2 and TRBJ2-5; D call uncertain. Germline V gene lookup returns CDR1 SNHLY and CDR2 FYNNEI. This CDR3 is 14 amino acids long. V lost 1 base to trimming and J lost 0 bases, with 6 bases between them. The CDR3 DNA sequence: TGTGCCAGCAGTGAAGTAAAGGACCAAGAGACCCAGTACTTC. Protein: CASSEVKDQETQYF. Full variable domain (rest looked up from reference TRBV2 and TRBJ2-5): EPEVTQTPSHQVTQMGQEVILRCVPISNHLYFYWYRQILGQKVEFLVSFYNNEISEKSEIFDDQFSVERPDGSNFTLKIRSTKLEDSAMYFCASSEVKDQETQYFGPGTRLLVL.

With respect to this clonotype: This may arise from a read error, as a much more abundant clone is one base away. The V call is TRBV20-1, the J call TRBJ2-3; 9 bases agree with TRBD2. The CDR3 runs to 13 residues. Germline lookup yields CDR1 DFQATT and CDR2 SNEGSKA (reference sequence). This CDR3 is CAGYSGGSDSQYF. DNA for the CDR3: TGCGCGGGGTATAGCGGGGGCTCAGATTCGCAGTATTTT.

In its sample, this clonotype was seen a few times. The DNA of the CDR3 is TGCGCCAGCAGCCAAGTCAGGGGAAGAGGCGATGAGCAGTTCTTC. Translated, it gives CASSQVRGRGDEQFF. The rearrangement links TRBV4-1 to TRBJ2-1; tentatively, D is TRBD1 (6 bases). Trimming took 1 base from V and 8 from J, leaving 15 bases between them. CDR3 size: 15 residues. Germline CDR1 reads MGHRA; CDR2 reads YSYEKL.

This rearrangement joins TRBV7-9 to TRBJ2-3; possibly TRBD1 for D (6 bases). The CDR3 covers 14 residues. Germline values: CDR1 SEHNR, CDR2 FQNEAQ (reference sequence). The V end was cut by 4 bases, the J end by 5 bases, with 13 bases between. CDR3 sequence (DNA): TGTGCCAGCAGCTACACATCGACAGGAGATACGCAGTATTTT. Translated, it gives CASSYTSTGDTQYF.

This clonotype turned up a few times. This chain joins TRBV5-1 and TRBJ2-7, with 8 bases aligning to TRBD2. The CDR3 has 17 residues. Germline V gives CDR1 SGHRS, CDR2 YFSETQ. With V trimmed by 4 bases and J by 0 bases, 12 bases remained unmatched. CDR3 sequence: CASSPRGTREVSYEQYF. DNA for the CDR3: TGCGCCAGCAGCCCCCGCGGCACGCGGGAGGTCTCCTACGAGCAGTACTTC. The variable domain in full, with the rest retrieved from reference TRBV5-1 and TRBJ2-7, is KAGVTQTPRYLIKTRGQQVTLSCSPISGHRSVSWYQQTPGQGLQFLFEYFSETQRNKGNFPGRFSGRQFSNSRSEMNVSTLELGDSALYLCASSPRGTREVSYEQYFGPGTRLTVT.

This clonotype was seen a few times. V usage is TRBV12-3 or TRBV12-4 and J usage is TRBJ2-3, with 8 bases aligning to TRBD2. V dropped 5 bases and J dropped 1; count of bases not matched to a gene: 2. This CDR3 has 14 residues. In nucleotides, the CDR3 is TGTGCCAGCAGTCGCGGGGGGCGCACAGATACGCAGTATTTT. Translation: CASSRGGRTDTQYF.

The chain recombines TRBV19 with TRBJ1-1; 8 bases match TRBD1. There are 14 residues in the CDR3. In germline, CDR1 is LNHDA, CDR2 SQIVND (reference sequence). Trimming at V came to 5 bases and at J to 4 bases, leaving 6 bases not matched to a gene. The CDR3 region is CASSDDRGVTEAFF. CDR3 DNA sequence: TGTGCCAGTAGTGACGACAGGGGTGTCACTGAAGCTTTCTTT. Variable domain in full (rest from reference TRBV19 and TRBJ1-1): DGGITQSPKYLFRKEGQNVTLSCEQNLNHDAMYWYRQDPGQGLRLIYYSQIVNDFQKGDIAEGYSVSREKKESFPLTVTSAQKNPTAFYLCASSDDRGVTEAFFGQGTRLTVV.

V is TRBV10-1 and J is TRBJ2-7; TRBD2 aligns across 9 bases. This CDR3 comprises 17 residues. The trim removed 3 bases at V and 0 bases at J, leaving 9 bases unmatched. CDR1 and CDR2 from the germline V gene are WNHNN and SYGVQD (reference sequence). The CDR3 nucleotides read TGCGCCAGCAGTGATCAGGGGCCGGGACTAGCCTCCTACGAGCAGTACTTC. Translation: CASSDQGPGLASYEQYF.

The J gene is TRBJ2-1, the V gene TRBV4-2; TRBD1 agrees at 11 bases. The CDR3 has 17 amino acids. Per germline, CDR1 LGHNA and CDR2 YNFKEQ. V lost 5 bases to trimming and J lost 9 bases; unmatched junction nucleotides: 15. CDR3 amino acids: CASSLGQGASFGGEQFF. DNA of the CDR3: TGTGCCAGCAGCTTAGGACAGGGGGCTTCCTTTGGTGGTGAGCAGTTCTTC.

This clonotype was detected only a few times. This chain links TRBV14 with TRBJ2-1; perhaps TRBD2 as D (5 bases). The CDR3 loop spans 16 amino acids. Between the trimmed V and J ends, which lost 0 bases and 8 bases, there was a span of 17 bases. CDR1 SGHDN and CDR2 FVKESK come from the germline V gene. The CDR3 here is CASSQDWLAASYEQFF. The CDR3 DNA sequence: TGTGCCAGCAGCCAAGATTGGCTAGCCGCCTCGTATGAGCAGTTCTTC. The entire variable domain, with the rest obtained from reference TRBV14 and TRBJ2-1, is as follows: EAGVTQFPSHSVIEKGQTVTLRCDPISGHDNLYWYRRVMGKEIKFLLHFVKESKQDESGMPNNRFLAERTGGTYSTLKVQPAELEDSGVYFCASSQDWLAASYEQFFGPGTRLTVL.

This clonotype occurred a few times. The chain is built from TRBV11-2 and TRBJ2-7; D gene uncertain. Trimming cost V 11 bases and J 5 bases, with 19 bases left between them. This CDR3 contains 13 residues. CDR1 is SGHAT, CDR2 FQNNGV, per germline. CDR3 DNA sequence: TGTGCCCCCCGGGTAACTTCTTGCCACGAGCAGTACTTC. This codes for CAPRVTSCHEQYF. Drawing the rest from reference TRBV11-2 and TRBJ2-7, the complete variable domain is EAGVAQSPRYKIIEKRQSVAFWCNPISGHATLYWYQQILGQGPKLLIQFQNNGVVDDSQLPKDRFSAERLKGVDSTLKIQPAKLEDSAVYLCAPRVTSCHEQYFGPGTRLTVT.

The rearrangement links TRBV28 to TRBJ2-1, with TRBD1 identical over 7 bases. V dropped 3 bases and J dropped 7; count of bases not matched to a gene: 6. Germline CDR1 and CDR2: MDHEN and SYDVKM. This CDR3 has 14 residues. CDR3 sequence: CASSFSQGVNEQFF. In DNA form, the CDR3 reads TGTGCCAGCAGTTTTTCGCAGGGGGTAAATGAGCAGTTCTTC.